This note documents a single T cell receptor (beta chain) sequence. Its recognized antigen is unknown. Per-base quality was not reported, and no clone a single base away is much larger than it. V drops 8 bases and J drops 5 bases, leaving 9 bases in between. The CDR3 covers 12 residues, taking in both the cysteine and the phenylalanine. The kept DNA is CDR3 alone, 36 bases in frame from the first base. CDR1 is given as MNHEY and CDR2 as SMNVEV, both from the germline V gene (reference sequence). The sample originates from a study of shared clonotypes between healthy human individuals (dated by TCRdb to 2019 to 2021). Looking at the study overall: Two women and a few men aged 18 to 49 years were included in the cohort. Different laboratories and diverse techniques were used to prepare libraries and sequence TCR repertoires, to increase sequencing depth and limit assay-specific biases. The study deeply sequenced blood TCR repertoires of about 5 healthy adults to estimate repertoire size and the extent of clonotype sharing between individuals. For each donor, three plates each were used for CD4 naive and CD4 memory, two plates were used for CD8 naive, and one plate was used for CD8 memory. Each donor's leukapheresis produced roughly between roughly 0.94 and 9.5 billion PBMCs.

What the study reported, not specific to this receptor: Only blood was sampled, and tissue TCR repertoires likely differ from those in blood. Even with the large sequencing depth, rarefaction of the sorted-subset datasets indicated that sequencing was incomplete. Compared with non-shared clonotypes, clonotypes shared by all four sorted-subset donors had higher generation probabilities. Because the study included only a small number of donors, the genetic and exposure-history diversity represented was limited. Naive subsets generally had larger estimated clonotype richness than memory subsets. When four donors were compared, the shared fraction of clonotypes was around 5% for naive CD4, around 4% for naive CD8, 2.3% for memory CD4, and 0.3% to 0.5% for memory CD8. Based on pairwise subsampling, the degree of clonotype sharing among donors was expected to be affected by sequencing depth.

The donors were healthy, HIV-negative adults who had no recently reported acute infections or vaccinations. All donors were Caucasian adults living in Nashville, Tennessee, USA. CD4+ T cells were enriched through magnetic negative selection, after which naive cells were positively selected on CD45RA and the remaining negative fraction served as the memory subset. Blood was collected by leukapheresis, and PBMCs were isolated by Ficoll-Histopaque density gradient centrifugation and then cryopreserved in liquid nitrogen vapor phase. Analytical flow cytometry was used to check the purity and quantity of every magnetically sorted T cell population. Genomic DNA was isolated from each sorted fraction and quantified by UV absorbance on a Nanodrop 2000c. Using the deep immunoSEQ assay, multiplex PCR amplified TCR CDR3 regions from genomic DNA. Extracted genomic DNA from each cell subset was distributed evenly across all wells of several immunoSEQ 96-well plates, and each plate was treated as a replicate. Each replicate PCR for sorted subsets received about 210 ng genomic DNA, equal to about 30,000 T cell genomes. Purified libraries were measured with a Qubit 3.0 fluorometer, size-checked on a Bioanalyzer 2100, and measured again with the KAPA Library Quantification kit. A separate single-read 150-cycle Illumina NextSeq 550 flow cell was used to sequence each immunoSEQ 96-well plate. The published analysis was carried out like this. Because the immunoSEQ output included only junctional sequences and no quality scores, the filtering could not be the same as the filtering used for full-length reads. Sequences were annotated with PyIR, a Python wrapper for IgBLAST v1.9, and V/J genes and CDR3 were assigned using IMGT germline references. Reads with weak V/J assignments (E-value above 1e-6), missing CDR3, stop codons, out-of-frame junctions, or ambiguous translated residues were removed. A V3J clonotype was defined by an identical inferred V gene, J gene, and CDR3 amino acid sequence. Percentage overlap between repertoires was computed as shared unique clonotypes divided by the size of the smaller repertoire. Three approaches were used to assess repertoire richness: RTK rarefaction, the Chao1 estimator, and Recon v2.1 estimates of unobserved clonotypes. For all TCRbeta clonotypes obtained by the gDNA method from a handful of donors, generation probabilities were computed with OLGA. This immuneACCESS table, as held by TCRdb, lists in-frame sequences with V and J called but not all clones. Of the missing ones, under half trace to an unresolved V gene in checked studies; the others have no known cause. V and J calls and clone size are given by that table; D and trimming were obtained from the DNA. The sample table shows 1,400,000 or so clones, and just under 99% are seen once. Together, the top ten hold roughly 0.36% of the sample.

Sequencing used naive CD4+ T cells sorted from blood. The sample's cell subset or site label, decoded: CD45RA+ positively selected. The chain is encoded by TRBV27 joined to TRBJ2-2, with the identity of the D gene unclear. This receptor was obtained from a man aged 25-45 years in good health. The nucleotide sequence is TGTGCCAGCTTCTCTGGAACCGGGGAGCTGTTTTTT. Its translation reads: CASFSGTGELFF.